This T cell receptor (beta chain) was sequenced during a study of blood T cell repertoires in COVID-19. Study-wide context: Researchers got acute and convalescent COVID-19 samples from the United States, Italy and Spain. Nucleic acid was either cDNA or gDNA, and it came from T cells, B-cell-depleted T cells, or PBMCs.

Under the authors' procedure: From reference gene primer amplification, estimates of nucleated cell counts were derived. The assay was immunoSEQ multiplex PCR, and TCRdb's table has in-frame clones only and misses some. V and J calls and clone size come straight from that table; D and trimming were deduced from the DNA. There are about 150,000 clones in the sample; around three quarters occur only once, and roughly 4.3% lies in the top ten. V lost 2 bases, J lost 5 bases, and 6 bases stayed unmatched. CDR1 is SGDLS, CDR2 YYNGEE, per germline. The CDR3 has 15 residues. The sequencing input was peripheral blood. The receptor was isolated from a man aged 55 to 70 with acute or convalescent COVID-19. The genes are TRBV9 and TRBJ2-3; TRBD2 agrees at 9 bases. CDR3 protein: CASSVYSGRVDTQYF. CDR3 bases: TGTGCCAGCAGCGTTTATAGCGGGAGAGTAGATACGCAGTATTTT.